The rows below give T cell receptor beta chains drawn from one sample of a study of Graves' ophthalmopathy and Graves' hyperthyroidism. TCRdb re-analysed the multiplex PCR reads in MiXCR, keeping a single row per CDR3 protein. The table lists about 390,000 distinct CDR3 sequences, 15% of them singletons. The sequencing input was peripheral blood. The receptors were gathered from a young woman with stable Graves' hyperthyroidism. Each CDR3 is given with its conserved first and last residue. A D gene is named only where the DNA matches it firmly. Rows give clone size only sometimes, using once, few, many, or a class for an expanded clone.

J: TRBJ1-2
size: many
V: TRBV10-3
D: TRBD1
CDR3: CAISEQGNYGYTF
DNA: TGTGCCATCAGTGAACAGGGGAACTATGGCTACACCTTC

J: TRBJ2-7
size: many
V: TRBV11-2
D: .
CDR3: CASSPAVGDGEQYF
DNA: TGTGCCAGCAGCCCCGCCGTCGGCGACGGCGAGCAGTACTTC

J: TRBJ2-3
size: .
V: TRBV5-1
D: .
CDR3: CASRLRGTDTQYF
DNA: TGCGCCAGCAGACTTCGGGGGACAGATACGCAGTATTTT

J: TRBJ1-6
size: once
V: TRBV20-1
D: TRBD1
CDR3: CSARDGQDYNSPLHF
DNA: TGCAGTGCTAGGGACGGACAGGATTATAATTCACCCCTCCACTTT

J: TRBJ1-5
size: .
V: TRBV12-3/TRBV12-4
D: TRBD1
CDR3: CASSSGITGGRDLRNQPQHF
DNA: TGTGCCAGCAGTTCAGGGATAACAGGGGGCAGGGACCTAAGAAATCAGCCCCAGCATTTT

J: TRBJ1-1
size: many
V: TRBV2
D: .
CDR3: CASSSEVNTEAFF
DNA: TGTGCCAGCAGTTCGGAGGTCAACACTGAAGCTTTCTTT

J: TRBJ2-2
size: .
V: TRBV6-2/TRBV6-3
D: TRBD2
CDR3: CASSYEAGGLPGELFF
DNA: TGTGCCAGCAGTTACGAAGCGGGAGGTCTACCCGGGGAGCTGTTTTTT

J: TRBJ1-3
size: many
V: TRBV7-2
D: .
CDR3: CASSTRRSSGNTIYF
DNA: TGTGCCAGCAGCACTCGACGGTCCTCTGGAAACACCATATATTTT

J: TRBJ2-7
size: many
V: TRBV6-1
D: TRBD2
CDR3: CASSGDSGGAHEQYF
DNA: TGTGCCAGCAGTGGGGATAGCGGGGGGGCCCACGAGCAGTACTTC

J: TRBJ2-6
size: many
V: TRBV24-1
D: .
CDR3: CATSDPEGSGANVLTF
DNA: TGTGCCACCAGTGATCCGGAAGGGTCTGGGGCCAACGTCCTGACTTTC

J: TRBJ2-7
size: many
V: TRBV6-2/TRBV6-3
D: .
CDR3: CASSLVRRGSYEQYF
DNA: TGTGCCAGCAGTCTGGTACGGAGGGGATCGTACGAGCAGTACTTC